The table lists the clone carrying this T cell receptor beta chain with a few counts. The sample is drawn from a study of cytomegalovirus exposure and HLA in healthy donors. Primers for the PCR totalled 60 Vbeta and 13 Jbeta. Method: immunoSEQ multiplex PCR; TCRdb's copy keeps in-frame clones and lacks some. The sample holds 160,000 or so clones, 80% seen once. The CDR3 extends over 15 amino acids. Germline loops: CDR1 LGHNA, CDR2 YSLEER. Trimming cost V 4 bases and J 2 bases, with 15 bases left between them. The TCR was taken from a man aged 30-40 years in good health and CMV-seronegative. The chain employs TRBV4-3 and TRBJ2-7; D perhaps matches TRBD2 (5 bases). The sequenced material came from PBMCs. The CDR3 sequence is CASSPRGERTYEQYF. CDR3 bases: TGCGCCAGCAGCCCCCGGGGAGAACGCACCTACGAGCAGTACTTC.